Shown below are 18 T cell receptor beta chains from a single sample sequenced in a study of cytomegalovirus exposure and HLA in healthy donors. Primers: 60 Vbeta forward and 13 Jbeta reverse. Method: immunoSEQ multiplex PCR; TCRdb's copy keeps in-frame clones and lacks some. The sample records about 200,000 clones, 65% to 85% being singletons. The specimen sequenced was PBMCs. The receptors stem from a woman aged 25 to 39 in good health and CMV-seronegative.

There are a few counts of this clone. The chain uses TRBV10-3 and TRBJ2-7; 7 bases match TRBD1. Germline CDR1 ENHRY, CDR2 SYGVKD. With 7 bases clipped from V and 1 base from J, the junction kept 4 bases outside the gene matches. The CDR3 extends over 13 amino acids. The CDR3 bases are TGTGCCATCAATCGACAGGGATCCTACGAGCAGTACTTC. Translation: CAINRQGSYEQYF.

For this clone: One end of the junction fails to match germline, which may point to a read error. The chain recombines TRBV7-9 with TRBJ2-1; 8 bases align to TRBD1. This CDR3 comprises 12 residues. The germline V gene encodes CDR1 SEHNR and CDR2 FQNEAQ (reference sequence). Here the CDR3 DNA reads TGTTCCAGCAGCTTCCAGGGGGCCTTGGGAATCTTC. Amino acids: CSSSFQGALGIF.

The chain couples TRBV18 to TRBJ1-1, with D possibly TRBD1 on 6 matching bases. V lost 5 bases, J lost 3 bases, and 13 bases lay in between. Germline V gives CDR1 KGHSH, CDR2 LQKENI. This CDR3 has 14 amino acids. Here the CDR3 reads CASSFSKGDTEAFF. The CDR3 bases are TGTGCCAGCTCATTTTCCAAGGGGGACACTGAAGCTTTCTTT.

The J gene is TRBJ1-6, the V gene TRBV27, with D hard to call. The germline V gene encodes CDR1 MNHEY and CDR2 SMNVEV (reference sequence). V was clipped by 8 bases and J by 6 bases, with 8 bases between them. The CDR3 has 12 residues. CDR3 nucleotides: TGTGCCAGCGGGCTCCTTAATTCACCCCTCCACTTT. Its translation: CASGLLNSPLHF.

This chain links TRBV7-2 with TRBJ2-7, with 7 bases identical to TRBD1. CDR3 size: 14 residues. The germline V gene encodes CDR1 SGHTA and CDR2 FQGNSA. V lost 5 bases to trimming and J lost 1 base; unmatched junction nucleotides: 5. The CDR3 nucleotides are TGTGCCAGCAGCCGGACAGGTTATTCCTACGAGCAGTACTTC. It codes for CASSRTGYSYEQYF.

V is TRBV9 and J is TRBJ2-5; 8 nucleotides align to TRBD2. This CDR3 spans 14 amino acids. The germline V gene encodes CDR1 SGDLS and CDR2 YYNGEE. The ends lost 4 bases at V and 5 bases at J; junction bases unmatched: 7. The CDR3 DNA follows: TGTGCCAGCAGCCCTCGGGGGGGGCCGGAGACCCAGTACTTC. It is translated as CASSPRGGPETQYF.

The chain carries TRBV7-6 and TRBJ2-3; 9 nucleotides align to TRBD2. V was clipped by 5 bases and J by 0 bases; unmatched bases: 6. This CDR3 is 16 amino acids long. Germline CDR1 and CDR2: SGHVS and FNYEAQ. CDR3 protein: CASSPSSGGSTDTQYF. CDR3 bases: TGTGCCAGCAGCCCAAGTAGCGGGGGTAGCACAGATACGCAGTATTTT.

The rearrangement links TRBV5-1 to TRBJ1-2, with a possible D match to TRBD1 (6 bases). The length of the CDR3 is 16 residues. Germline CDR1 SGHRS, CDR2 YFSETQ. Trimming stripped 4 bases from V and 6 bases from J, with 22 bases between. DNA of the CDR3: TGCGCCAGCAGCCCCACCACCACGGGGACAAAGAATGGCTACACCTTC. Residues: CASSPTTTGTKNGYTF.

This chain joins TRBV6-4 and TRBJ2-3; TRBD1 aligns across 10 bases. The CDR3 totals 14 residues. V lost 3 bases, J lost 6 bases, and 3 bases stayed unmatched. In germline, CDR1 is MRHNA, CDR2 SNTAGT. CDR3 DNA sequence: TGTGCCAGCAGTGAAGGACAGGGGGGGGATACGCAGTATTTT. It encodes CASSEGQGGDTQYF.

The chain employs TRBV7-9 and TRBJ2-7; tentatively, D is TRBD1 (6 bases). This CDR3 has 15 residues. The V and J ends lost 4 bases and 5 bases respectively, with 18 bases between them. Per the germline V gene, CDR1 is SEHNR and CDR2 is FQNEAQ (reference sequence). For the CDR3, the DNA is TGTGCCAGCAGCTCTAATTGGGGGCCGGTCAACGAGCAGTACTTC. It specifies CASSSNWGPVNEQYF.

CDR3 DNA: TGTGCCAGCAGCTTTTCCCGGAACACGGGCTATGGCTACACCTTC. Its protein is CASSFSRNTGYGYTF. The rearrangement joins TRBV7-8 to TRBJ1-2; no clear D. Germline V gene data show CDR1 as SGHVS and CDR2 as FQNEAQ. CDR3 length: 15 residues. Trimming stripped 3 bases from V and 4 bases from J, with 15 bases between.

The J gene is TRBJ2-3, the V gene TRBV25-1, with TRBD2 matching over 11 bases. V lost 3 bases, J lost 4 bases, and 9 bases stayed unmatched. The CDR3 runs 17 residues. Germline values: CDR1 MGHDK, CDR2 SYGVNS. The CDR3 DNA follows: TGTGCCAGCAGTGATCTTAGCGGGAGGGTCGGGGCAGATACGCAGTATTTT. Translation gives CASSDLSGRVGADTQYF.

CDR3 sequence reads: CASHRDPHGNTEAFF. The CDR3, as DNA: TGTGCCAGTCACAGAGACCCCCATGGGAACACTGAAGCTTTCTTT. This chain uses TRBV19 with TRBJ1-1; D not certain. The CDR3 sequence is 15 residues long. CDR1 and CDR2 (germline): LNHDA, SQIVND (reference sequence). The germline V and J ends were trimmed by 8 bases and 1 base, with 17 bases remaining between them. Using reference TRBV19 and TRBJ1-1 for the parts outside the CDR3, the full variable domain is DGGITQSPKYLFRKEGQNVTLSCEQNLNHDAMYWYRQDPGQGLRLIYYSQIVNDFQKGDIAEGYSVSREKKESFPLTVTSAQKNPTAFYLCASHRDPHGNTEAFFGQGTRLTVV.

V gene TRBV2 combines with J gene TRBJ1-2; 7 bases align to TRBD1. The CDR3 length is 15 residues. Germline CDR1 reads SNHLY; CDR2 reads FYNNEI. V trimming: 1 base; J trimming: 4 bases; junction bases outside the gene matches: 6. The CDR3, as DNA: TGTGCCAGCAGTGAAGACAGGGGCCAGGTCTATGGCTACACCTTC. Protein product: CASSEDRGQVYGYTF. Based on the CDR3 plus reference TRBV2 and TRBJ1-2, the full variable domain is EPEVTQTPSHQVTQMGQEVILRCVPISNHLYFYWYRQILGQKVEFLVSFYNNEISEKSEIFDDQFSVERPDGSNFTLKIRSTKLEDSAMYFCASSEDRGQVYGYTFGSGTRLTVV.

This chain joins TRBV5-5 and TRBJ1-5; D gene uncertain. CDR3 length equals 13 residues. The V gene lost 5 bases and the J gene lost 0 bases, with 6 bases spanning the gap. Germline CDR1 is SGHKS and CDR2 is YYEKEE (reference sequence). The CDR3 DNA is TGTGCCAGCAGTCCTATTAGCAATCAGCCCCAGCATTTT. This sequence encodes CASSPISNQPQHF.

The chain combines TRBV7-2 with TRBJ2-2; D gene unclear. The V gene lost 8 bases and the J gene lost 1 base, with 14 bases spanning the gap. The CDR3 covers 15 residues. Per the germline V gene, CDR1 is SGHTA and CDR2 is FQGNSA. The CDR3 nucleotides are TGTGCCAGCTCCCAACGCGTCGGGAACACCGGGGAGCTGTTTTTT. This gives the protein CASSQRVGNTGELFF.

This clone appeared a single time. DNA of the CDR3: TGTGCCTGGGGAAGGGGAAGGGTCACTGAAGCTTTCTTT. Its translation: CAWGRGRVTEAFF. The genes are TRBV30 and TRBJ1-1; TRBD1 might be the D (5 bases). Germline CDR1 GTSNPN, CDR2 SVGIG (reference sequence). Trimming took 5 bases from V and 4 from J, leaving 14 bases between them. The CDR3 is 13 amino acids.

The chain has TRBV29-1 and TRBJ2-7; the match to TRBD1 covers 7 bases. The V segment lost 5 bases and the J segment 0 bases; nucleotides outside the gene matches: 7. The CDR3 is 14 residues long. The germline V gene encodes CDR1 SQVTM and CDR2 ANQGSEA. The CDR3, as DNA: TGCAGCGTTAGACAGGGCGGACGCTCCTACGAGCAGTACTTC. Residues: CSVRQGGRSYEQYF.